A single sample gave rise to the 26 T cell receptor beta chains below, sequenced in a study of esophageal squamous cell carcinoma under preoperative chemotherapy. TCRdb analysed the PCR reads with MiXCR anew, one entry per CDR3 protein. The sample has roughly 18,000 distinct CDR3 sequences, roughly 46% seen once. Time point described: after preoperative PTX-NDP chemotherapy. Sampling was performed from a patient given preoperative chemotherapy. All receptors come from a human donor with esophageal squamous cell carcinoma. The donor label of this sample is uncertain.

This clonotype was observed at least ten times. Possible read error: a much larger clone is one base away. This CDR3 reads CASSWVGTGGYEQFF. The CDR3 DNA follows: TGTGCCAGCAGTTGGGTAGGGACAGGGGGGTACGAGCAGTTCTTC. The gene calls are TRBV12-3 or TRBV12-4 and TRBJ2-1; 11 positions agree with TRBD1. This CDR3 region has 15 residues. V dropped 4 bases and J dropped 10; count of bases not matched to a gene: 9.

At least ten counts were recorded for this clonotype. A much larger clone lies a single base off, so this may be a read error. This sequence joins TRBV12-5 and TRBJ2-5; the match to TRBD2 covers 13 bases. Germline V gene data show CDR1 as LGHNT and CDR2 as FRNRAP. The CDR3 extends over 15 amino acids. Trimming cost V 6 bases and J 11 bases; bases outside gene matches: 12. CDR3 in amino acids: CASGRTSGSMNEQYF. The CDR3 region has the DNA TGTGCTAGTGGGAGGACTAGCGGGAGTATGAATGAGCAGTACTTC.

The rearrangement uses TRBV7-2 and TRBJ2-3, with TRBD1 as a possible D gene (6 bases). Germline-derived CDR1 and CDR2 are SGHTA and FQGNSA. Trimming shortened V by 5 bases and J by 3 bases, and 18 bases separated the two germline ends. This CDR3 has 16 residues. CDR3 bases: TGTGCCAGCAGCCAATATAGTGGGCAGGGGACAGATACGCAGTATTTT. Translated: CASSQYSGQGTDTQYF.

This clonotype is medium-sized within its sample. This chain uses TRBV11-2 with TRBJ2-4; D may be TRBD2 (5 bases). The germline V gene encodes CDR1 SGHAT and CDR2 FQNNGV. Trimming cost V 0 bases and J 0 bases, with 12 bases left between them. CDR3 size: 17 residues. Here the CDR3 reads CASSLDSTRLAKNIQYF. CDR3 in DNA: TGTGCCAGCAGCTTAGATTCAACTAGACTAGCCAAAAACATTCAGTACTTC.

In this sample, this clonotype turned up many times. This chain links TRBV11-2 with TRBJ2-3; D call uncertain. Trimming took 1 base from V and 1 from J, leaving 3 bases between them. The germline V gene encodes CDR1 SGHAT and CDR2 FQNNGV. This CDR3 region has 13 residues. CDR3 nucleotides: TGTGCCAGCAGCTTAGGCGGCACAGATACGCAGTATTTT. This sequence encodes CASSLGGTDTQYF.

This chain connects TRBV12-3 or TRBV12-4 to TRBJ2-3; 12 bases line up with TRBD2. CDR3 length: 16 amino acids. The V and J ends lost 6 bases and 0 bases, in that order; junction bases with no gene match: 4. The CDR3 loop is CASSTTSGSSTDTQYF. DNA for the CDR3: TGTGCCAGCAGCACGACTAGCGGGAGCAGCACAGATACGCAGTATTTT.

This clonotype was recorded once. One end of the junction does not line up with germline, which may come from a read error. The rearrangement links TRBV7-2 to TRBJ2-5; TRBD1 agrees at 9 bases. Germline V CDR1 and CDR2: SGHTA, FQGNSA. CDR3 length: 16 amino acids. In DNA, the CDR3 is TGTGCCAGCAGCGCACGACAGGGGGGGAGCCCAGAGACGCAGTACTTC. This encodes CASSARQGGSPETQYF. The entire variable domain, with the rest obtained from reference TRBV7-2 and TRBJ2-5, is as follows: GAGVSQSPSNKVTEKGKDVELRCDPISGHTALYWYRQSLGQGLEFLIYFQGNSAPDKSGLPSDRFSAERTGGSVSTLTIQRTQQEDSAVYLCASSARQGGSPETQYFGPGTRLLVL.

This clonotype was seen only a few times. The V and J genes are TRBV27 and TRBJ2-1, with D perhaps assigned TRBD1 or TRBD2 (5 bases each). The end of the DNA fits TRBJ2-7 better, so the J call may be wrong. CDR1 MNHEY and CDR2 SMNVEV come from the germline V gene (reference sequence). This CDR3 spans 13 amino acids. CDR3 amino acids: CASRGRYFNEQYF. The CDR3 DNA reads TGTGCCAGCAGGGGACGATATTTCAATGAGCAGTACTTC.

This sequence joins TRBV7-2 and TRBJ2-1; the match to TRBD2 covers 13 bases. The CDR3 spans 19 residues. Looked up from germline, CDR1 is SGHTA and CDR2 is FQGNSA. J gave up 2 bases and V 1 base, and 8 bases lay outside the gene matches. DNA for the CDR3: TGTGCCAGCAGCTTAGTAGGTCGGACTAGCGGGGGAGCCTACAATGAGCAGTTCTTC. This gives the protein CASSLVGRTSGGAYNEQFF.

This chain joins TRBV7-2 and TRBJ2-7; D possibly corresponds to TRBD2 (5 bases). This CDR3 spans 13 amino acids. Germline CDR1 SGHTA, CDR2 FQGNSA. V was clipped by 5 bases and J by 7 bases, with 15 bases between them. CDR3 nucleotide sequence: TGTGCCAGCAGCCCCACCCGGGGAGTGGAGCAGTACTTC. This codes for CASSPTRGVEQYF.

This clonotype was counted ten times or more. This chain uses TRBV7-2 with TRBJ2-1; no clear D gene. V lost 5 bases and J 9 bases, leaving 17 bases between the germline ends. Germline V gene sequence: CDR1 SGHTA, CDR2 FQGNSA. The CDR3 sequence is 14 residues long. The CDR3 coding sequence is TGTGCCAGCAGCCCGACGTGGTGGGCTGGTGAGCAGTTCTTC. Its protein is CASSPTWWAGEQFF.

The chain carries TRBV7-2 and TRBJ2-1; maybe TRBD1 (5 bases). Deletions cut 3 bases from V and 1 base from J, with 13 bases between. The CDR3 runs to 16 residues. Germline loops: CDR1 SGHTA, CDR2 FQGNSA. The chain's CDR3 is CASSFGLQGSYNEQFF. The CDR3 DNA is TGTGCCAGCAGCTTCGGTCTCCAGGGTTCCTACAATGAGCAGTTCTTC.

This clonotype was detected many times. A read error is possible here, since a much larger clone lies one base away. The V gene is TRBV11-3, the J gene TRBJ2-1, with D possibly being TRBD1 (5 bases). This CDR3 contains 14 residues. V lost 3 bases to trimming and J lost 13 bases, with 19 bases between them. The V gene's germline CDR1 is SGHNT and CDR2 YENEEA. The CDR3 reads CASSFSGMHETQFF. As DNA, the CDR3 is TGTGCCAGCAGCTTCTCAGGGATGCACGAGACCCAGTTCTTC.

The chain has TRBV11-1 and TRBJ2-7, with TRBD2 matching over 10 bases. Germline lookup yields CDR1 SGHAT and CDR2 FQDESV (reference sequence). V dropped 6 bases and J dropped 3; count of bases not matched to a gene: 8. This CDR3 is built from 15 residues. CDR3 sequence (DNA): TGTGCCAGCAGTCCTAGCGGGAGCAGGGACTACGAGCAGTACTTC. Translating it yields CASSPSGSRDYEQYF.

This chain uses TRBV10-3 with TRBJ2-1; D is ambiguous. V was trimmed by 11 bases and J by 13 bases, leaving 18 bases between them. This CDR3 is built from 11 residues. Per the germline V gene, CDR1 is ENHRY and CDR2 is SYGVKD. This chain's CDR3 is CASAQQETQFF. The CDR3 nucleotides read TGTGCCTCTGCCCAGCAAGAGACCCAGTTCTTC.

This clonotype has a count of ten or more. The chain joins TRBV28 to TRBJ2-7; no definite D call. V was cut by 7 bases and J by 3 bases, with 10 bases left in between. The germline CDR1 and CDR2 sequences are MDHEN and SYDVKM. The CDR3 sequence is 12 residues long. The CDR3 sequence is CASTDGGYEQYF. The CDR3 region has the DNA TGTGCCAGCACGGACGGCGGCTACGAGCAGTACTTC.

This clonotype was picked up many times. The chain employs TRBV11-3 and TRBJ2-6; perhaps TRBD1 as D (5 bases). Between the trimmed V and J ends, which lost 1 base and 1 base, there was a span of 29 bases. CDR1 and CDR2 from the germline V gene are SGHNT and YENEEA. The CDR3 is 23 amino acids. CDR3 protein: CASSLVGAPGLTNRRSGANVLTF. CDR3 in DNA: TGTGCCAGCAGCTTAGTAGGGGCTCCCGGGCTCACTAACCGGCGGTCTGGGGCCAACGTCCTGACTTTC. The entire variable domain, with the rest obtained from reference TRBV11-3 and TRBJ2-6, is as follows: EAGVVQSPRYKIIEKKQPVAFWCNPISGHNTLYWYLQNLGQGPELLIRYENEEAVDDSQLPKDRFSAERLKGVDSTLKIQPAELGDSAVYLCASSLVGAPGLTNRRSGANVLTFGAGSRLTVL.

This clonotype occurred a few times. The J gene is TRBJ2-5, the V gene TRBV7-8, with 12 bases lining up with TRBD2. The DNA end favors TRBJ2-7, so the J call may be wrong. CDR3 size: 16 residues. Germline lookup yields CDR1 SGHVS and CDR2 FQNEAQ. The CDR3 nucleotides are TGTGCCAGCAGCTTAAACTTCGGGACTAGCGGGTACGAGCAGTACTTC. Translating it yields CASSLNFGTSGYEQYF.

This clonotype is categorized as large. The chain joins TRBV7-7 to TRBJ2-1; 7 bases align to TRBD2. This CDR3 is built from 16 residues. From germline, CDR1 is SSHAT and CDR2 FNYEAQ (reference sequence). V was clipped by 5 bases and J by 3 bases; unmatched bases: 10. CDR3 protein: CASSPALAEHYNEQFF. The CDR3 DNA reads TGTGCCAGCAGCCCCGCCCTAGCGGAGCACTACAATGAGCAGTTCTTC.

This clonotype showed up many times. As DNA, the CDR3 is TGTGCCAGCAGCTTACCTACCCCAGCCCAAGCAGATACGCAGTATTTT. Translated, it gives CASSLPTPAQADTQYF. The rearrangement joins TRBV11-1 to TRBJ2-3; D is uncertain. The V end lost 2 bases, the J end lost 4 bases, and 16 bases lay between the germline ends. CDR1 and CDR2 (germline): SGHAT, FQDESV (reference sequence). The CDR3 spans 16 residues.

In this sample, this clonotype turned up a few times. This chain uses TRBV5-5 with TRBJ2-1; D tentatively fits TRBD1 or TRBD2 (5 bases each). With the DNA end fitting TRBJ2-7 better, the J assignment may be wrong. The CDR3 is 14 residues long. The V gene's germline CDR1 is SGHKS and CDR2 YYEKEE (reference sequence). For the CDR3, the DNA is TGTGCCAGCAGCTTAGGACCGGGGCGCTACGAGCAGTACTTC. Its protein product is CASSLGPGRYEQYF.

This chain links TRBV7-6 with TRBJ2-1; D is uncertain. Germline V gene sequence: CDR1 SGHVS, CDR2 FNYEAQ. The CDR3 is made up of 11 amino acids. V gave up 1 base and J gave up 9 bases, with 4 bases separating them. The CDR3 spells CASSLEVEQFF. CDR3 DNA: TGTGCCAGCAGCTTAGAGGTTGAGCAGTTCTTC.

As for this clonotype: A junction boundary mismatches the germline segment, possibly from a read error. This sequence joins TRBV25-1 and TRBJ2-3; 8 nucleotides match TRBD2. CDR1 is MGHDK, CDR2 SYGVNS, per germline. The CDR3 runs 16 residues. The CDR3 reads CASRGDGGEAPDTQYF. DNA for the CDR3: TGTGCCAGCAGGGGTGACGGGGGGGAGGCCCCAGATACGCAGTATTTC.

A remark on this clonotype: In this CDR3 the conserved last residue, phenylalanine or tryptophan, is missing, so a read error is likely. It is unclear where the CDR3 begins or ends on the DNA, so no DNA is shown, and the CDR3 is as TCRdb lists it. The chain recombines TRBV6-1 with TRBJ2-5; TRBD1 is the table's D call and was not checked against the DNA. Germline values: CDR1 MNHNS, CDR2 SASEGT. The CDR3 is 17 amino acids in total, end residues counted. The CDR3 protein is CASSEVWDSGESETWYS.

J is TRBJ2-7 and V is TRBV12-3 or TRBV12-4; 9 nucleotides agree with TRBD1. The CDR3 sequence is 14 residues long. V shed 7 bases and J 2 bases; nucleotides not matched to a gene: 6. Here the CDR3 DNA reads TGTGCCAGCACCCCGGACAGGGGCACCTACGAGCAGTACTTC. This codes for CASTPDRGTYEQYF.

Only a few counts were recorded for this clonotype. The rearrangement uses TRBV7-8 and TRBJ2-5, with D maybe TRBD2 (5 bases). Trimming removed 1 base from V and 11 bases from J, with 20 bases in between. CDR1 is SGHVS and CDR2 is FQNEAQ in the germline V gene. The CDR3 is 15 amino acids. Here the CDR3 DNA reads TGTGCCAGCAGCTTAGAGAGGGTAGTCTACAATGAGCAGTACTTC. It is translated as CASSLERVVYNEQYF.